This TCR beta chain is from a study of shared clonotypes between healthy human individuals. Study-level findings and limits: The study found lower generation probabilities in non-shared clonotypes than in those shared by all four donors. The study drew on few donors, limiting represented genetic and exposure-history diversity. Larger estimated richness was generally recorded for naive subsets relative to memory subsets.

A remark on this clone: The target antigen is unknown.

TCRdb's copy holds only in-frame clones and misses some; the assay was immunoSEQ multiplex PCR. The sample yields 2 million to 2.5 million clones, more than 90% seen once. Trimming left V 8 bases short and J 6 bases short, with 10 bases between. Germline CDR1 is ENHRY and CDR2 is SYGVKD. The CDR3 runs to 11 residues. The receptor comes from a man between 18 and 35 years old in good health. This rearrangement joins TRBV10-3 to TRBJ1-2; D gene ambiguous. The sequenced material came from naive CD4+ T cells sorted from blood. The subset is: CD45RA+ positively selected. The CDR3 DNA is TGTGCCATCTCATGGGGAAATGGCTACACCTTC. It translates to CAISWGNGYTF.